This T cell receptor beta chain was sequenced during a study of T cell responses to AZD1222 COVID-19 vaccine. In germline, CDR1 is WNHNN, CDR2 SYGVQD (reference sequence). Trimming removed 5 bases from V and 6 bases from J; junction bases left unmatched: 5. The CDR3 runs 13 residues. Second doses were pooled across both intervals (about 4 or about 12 weeks). The repertoire was sequenced with immunoSEQ multiplex PCR; TCRdb's copy has only in-frame clones and lacks some. The profile shows approximately 150,000 clones, about nine tenths of them singletons. Study observations and caveats: Spike was spanned by vaccine-associated CD4 TCRs, with dominance at 160-218 and 743-854. Donors were largely white British and mainly female; clonal diversity was possibly underestimated. Baseline antibody screening turned up just six seropositive AZD1222 recipients.

This clone has a handful of counts. What it recognizes is unknown. The chain is built from TRBV10-1 and TRBJ1-2; 8 bases are a match to TRBD1. Sequences were derived from peripheral blood, sampled 28 days after the second AZD1222 dose. This receptor was taken from an adult who received the AZD1222 COVID-19 vaccine. CDR3 sequence reads: CASSLQGVDGYTF. DNA for the CDR3: TGCGCCAGCAGTTTACAGGGGGTAGATGGCTACACCTTC.